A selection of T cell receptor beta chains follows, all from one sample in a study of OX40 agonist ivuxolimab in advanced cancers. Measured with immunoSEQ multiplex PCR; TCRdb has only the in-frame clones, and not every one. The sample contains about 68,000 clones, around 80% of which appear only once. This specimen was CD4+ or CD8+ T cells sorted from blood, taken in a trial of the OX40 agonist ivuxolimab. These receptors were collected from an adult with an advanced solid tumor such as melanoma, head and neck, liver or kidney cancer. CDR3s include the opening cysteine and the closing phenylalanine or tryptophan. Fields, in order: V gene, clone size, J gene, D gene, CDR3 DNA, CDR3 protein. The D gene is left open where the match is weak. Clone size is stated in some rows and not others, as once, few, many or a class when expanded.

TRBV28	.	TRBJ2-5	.	TGTGCCAGCAGTTCGACGGGAGAAGAGACCCAGTACTTC	CASSSTGEETQYF
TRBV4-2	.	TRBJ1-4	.	TGTGCCAGCAGTCTTGACAGGTTAAATGAAAAACTGTTTTTT	CASSLDRLNEKLFF
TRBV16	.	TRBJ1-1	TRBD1	TGTGCCAGCAGCCACCCTAGGAGGGACAGGGTGAACACTGAAGCTTTCTTT	CASSHPRRDRVNTEAFF
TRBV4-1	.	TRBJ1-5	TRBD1	TGCGCCAGCAGCCCACAGGTGACAGGGGGCGCGGGTCAGCCCCAGCATTTT	CASSPQVTGGAGQPQHF
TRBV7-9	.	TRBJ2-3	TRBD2	TGTGCCAGGGGACTAGCGGACGTAGCAGATACGCAGTATTTT	CARGLADVADTQYF
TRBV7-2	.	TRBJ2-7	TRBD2	TGTGCCAGCAGCTTAGAAGCGGGGGCCCTTACCTACGAGCAGTACTTC	CASSLEAGALTYEQYF
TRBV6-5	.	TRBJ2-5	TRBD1	TGTGCCAGCAGTTACTCACCGGGACAGGGGTTCGAGACCCAGTACTTC	CASSYSPGQGFETQYF
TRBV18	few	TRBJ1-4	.	TGTGCCAGCTCACCAAACAGGGATAATGAAAAACTGTTTTTT	CASSPNRDNEKLFF
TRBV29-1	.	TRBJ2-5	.	TGCAGCGCCGTACTCCTCCAAGAGACCCAGTACTTC	CSAVLLQETQYF
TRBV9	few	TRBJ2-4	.	TGTGCCAGCAGCCCCGGCTTAGCCAAAAACATTCAGTACTTC	CASSPGLAKNIQYF
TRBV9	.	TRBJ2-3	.	TGTGCCAGCAGCGTAGAGTCGGATACGCAGTATTTT	CASSVESDTQYF
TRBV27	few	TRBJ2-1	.	TGTGCCAGCAGTCGTTCGACAGTCCGTGGGAATGAGCAGTTCTTC	CASSRSTVRGNEQFF
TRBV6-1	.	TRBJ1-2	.	TGTGCCAGTGAACTCAACAGTGCCTATGGCTACACCTTC	CASELNSAYGYTF
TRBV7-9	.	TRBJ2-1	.	TGTGCCAGCTCGGGGGACAATGAGCAGTTCTTC	CASSGDNEQFF
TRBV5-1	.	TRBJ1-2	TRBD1	TGCGCCAGCAGCTTGGCCGTCCCCCGCGGACAGGGGCTCTCATTGAATGGCTACACCTTC	CASSLAVPRGQGLSLNGYTF
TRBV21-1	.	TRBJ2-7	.	TGTGCCAGGCAAGCCTCCGGGACTCCGGGCGAGCAGTACTTC	CARQASGTPGEQYF
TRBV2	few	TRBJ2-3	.	TGTGCCAGCAGTTTAAACACAGATACGCAGTATTTT	CASSLNTDTQYF
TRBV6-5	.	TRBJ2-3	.	TGTGCCAGCAGGGGACAAGTCACAGATACGCAGTATTTT	CASRGQVTDTQYF
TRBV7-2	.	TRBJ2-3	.	TGTGCCAGCAGCTCCGTAGCTAGCACAGATACGCAGTATTTT	CASSSVASTDTQYF
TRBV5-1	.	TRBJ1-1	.	TGCGCCAGCAGCTTGGGGGCTCCGGGACGGTTTGTGAGCACTGAAGCTTTCTTT	CASSLGAPGRFVSTEAFF
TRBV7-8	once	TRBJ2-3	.	TGTGCCAGCAGCTCGGTTTCCAGGCTTAGCACAGATACGCAGTATTTT	CASSSVSRLSTDTQYF
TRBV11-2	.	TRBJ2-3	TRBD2	TGTGCCAGCAGCTTCTTTAGCGGGAACTCAGATACGCAGTATTTT	CASSFFSGNSDTQYF
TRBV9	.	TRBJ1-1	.	TGTGCCAGCAGCGTAGGGGGGCTCCGGACTGAAGCTTTCTTT	CASSVGGLRTEAFF
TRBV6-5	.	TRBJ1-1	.	TGTGCCAGCAGTTACAGGCAGGGAAGGACGAACACTGAAGCTTTCTTT	CASSYRQGRTNTEAFF
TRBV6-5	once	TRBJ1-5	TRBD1	TGTGCCAGCAGTCCCCGGGACAGGCTAAATCAGCCCCAGCATTTT	CASSPRDRLNQPQHF
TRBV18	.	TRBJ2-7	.	TGTGCCAGCTCACCACTCAGGAACGGCGAGCAGTACTTC	CASSPLRNGEQYF
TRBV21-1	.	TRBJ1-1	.	TGTGCCAGCGCCACCGAGGGGGAAGGTGATGAAGCTTTCTTT	CASATEGEGDEAFF
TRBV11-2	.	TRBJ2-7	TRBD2	TGTGCCAGCAGCCTTATAGCGGGATCCTACGAGCAGTACTTC	CASSLIAGSYEQYF
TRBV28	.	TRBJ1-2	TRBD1	TGTGCCAGCAGTTGGACAGGGGCGGCCTATGGCTACACCTTC	CASSWTGAAYGYTF
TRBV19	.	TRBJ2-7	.	TGTGCCAGTAGTCAAACCCAAGGACATCAGCAGTACTTC	CASSQTQGHQQYF
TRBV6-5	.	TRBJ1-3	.	TGTGCCAGCAAAGGGGGAGCTGGAAACACCATATATTTT	CASKGGAGNTIYF
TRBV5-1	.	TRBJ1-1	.	TGCGCCAGCAGCTTGGTGGAGGGTGAGAACACTGAAGCTTTCTTT	CASSLVEGENTEAFF
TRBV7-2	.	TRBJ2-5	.	TGTGCCAGCAGCTTTTATTCCTCGGCAGGGCCCCAGTACTTC	CASSFYSSAGPQYF
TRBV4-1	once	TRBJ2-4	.	TGCGCCAGCAGCCAAGGGGGGCCCAAAAACATTCAGTACTTC	CASSQGGPKNIQYF
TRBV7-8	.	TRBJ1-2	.	TGTGCCAGCACCCCAGGGCTCGGGGCCGGCTACACCTTC	CASTPGLGAGYTF
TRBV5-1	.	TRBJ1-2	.	TGCGCCAGCAGCTTGGCCCAGGGAGCTGGGGGCTACACCTTC	CASSLAQGAGGYTF
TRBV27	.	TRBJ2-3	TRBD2	TGTGCCAGCAGATTAGCCTATGGGGGGGCAGATACGCAGTATTTT	CASRLAYGGADTQYF
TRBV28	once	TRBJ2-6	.	TGTGCCAGCAGTTTATGGGACAGTATTACTGGGGCCAACGTCCTGACTTTC	CASSLWDSITGANVLTF
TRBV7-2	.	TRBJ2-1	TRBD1	TGTGCCAGCAGCTCGGGACAGACTCTAGATGAGCAGTTCTTC	CASSSGQTLDEQFF
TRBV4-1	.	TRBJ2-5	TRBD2	TGCGCCAGCAGCCGGCTAGCGGGAGGTGCGGGAGAGACCCAGTACTTC	CASSRLAGGAGETQYF
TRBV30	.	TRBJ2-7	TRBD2	TGTGCCTGGAGCAAGGGCGGGAGAAGTGCCGAGCAGTACTTC	CAWSKGGRSAEQYF
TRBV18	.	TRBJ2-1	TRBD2	TGTGCCAGCTCACCACTAGCGGGAGGCAACAATGAGCAGTTCTTC	CASSPLAGGNNEQFF
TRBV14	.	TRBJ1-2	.	TGTGCCAGCAGCCGGACCCGGGGATTTTGGGGCTACACCTTC	CASSRTRGFWGYTF
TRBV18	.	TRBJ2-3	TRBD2	TGTGCCAGCTCACCACCGACTAGCGGTTCAGATACGCAGTATTTT	CASSPPTSGSDTQYF
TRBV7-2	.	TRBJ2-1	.	TGTGCCAGCAGCTTACAGGCCACAGGAGAGCAGTTCTTC	CASSLQATGEQFF
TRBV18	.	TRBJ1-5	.	TGTGCCAGCTCACAACAGGGAAGCAATCAGCCCCAGCATTTT	CASSQQGSNQPQHF
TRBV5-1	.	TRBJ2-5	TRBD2	TGCGCCAGCAGCCCCGGGACCCTAGCGGGAGACGCCCAAGAGACCCAGTACTTC	CASSPGTLAGDAQETQYF
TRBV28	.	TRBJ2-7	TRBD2	TGTGCCAGCAGACTCTCGGCTAGCGGGAGGACTCAGTACTTC	CASRLSASGRTQYF
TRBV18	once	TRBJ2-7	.	TGTGCCAGCTCACCACCAGGGTTGGAATACGAGCAGTACTTC	CASSPPGLEYEQYF
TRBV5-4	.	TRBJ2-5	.	TGTGCCAGCAGTCTGACTAGTGAACAAGAGACCCAGTACTTC	CASSLTSEQETQYF
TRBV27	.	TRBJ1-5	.	TGTGCCAGCAGTTTATCGAATGAGGGTCAGCCCCAGCATTTT	CASSLSNEGQPQHF
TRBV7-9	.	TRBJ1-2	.	TGTGCCAGCAGCCCGGGGGCAAAGGGTGGCTACACCTTC	CASSPGAKGGYTF
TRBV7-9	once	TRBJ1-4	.	TGTGCCAGCAGCTTAGGATCGGCGGGCGCTGAAAAACTGTTTTTT	CASSLGSAGAEKLFF
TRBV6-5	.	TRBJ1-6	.	TGTGCCACCAGGTCACAGGGTATATCTTCACCCCTCCACTTT	CATRSQGISSPLHF
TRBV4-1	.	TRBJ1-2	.	TGCGCCAGCAGCCAAGCATCTGGGAGGGCTAACTATGGCTACACCTTC	CASSQASGRANYGYTF
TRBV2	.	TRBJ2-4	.	TGTGCCAGCAGTACAGACAGGATAGCCAAAAACATTCAGTACTTC	CASSTDRIAKNIQYF